The T cell receptor (beta chain) under discussion was sequenced for a study of cytomegalovirus exposure and HLA in healthy donors. The overall study: Around 85 million unique TCR sequences came from HLA-typed donors in an early release.

V dropped 7 bases and J dropped 7; count of bases not matched to a gene: 9. This CDR3 contains 14 residues. Germline values: CDR1 MNHEY, CDR2 SVGAGI. With 60 Vbeta and 13 Jbeta primers, the PCR was carried out. Using immunoSEQ multiplex PCR, the repertoire was profiled, and TCRdb retains in-frame clones only, with some absent. The sample lists about 140,000 clones; over 70% were seen once. The sequenced sample was PBMCs. The chain uses TRBV6-5 and TRBJ1-2; 10 nucleotides match TRBD1. This sequence originates from a man in his late teens or twenties in good health and CMV-seronegative. The CDR3 here is CASTRQGAVFGYTF. The CDR3 coding sequence is TGTGCCAGCACCAGACAGGGGGCTGTCTTTGGCTACACCTTC.